The present TCR beta chain was sequenced within a study of shared clonotypes between healthy human individuals. Everyone who donated was a Caucasian adult who lived in Nashville, Tennessee. The germline gives CDR1 SGHNT, CDR2 YYREEE (reference sequence). The CDR3 consists of 15 residues. V lost 5 bases and J lost 2; bases outside the gene matches: 6. Assay: immunoSEQ multiplex PCR; the TCRdb copy retains only in-frame clones and omits some. The table shows approximately 2,300,000 clones, with 85% to 95% occurring only once. This TCR derives from a man younger than 30 in good health. Some clones in this sample may be carry-over from other donors' samples. V gene TRBV5-4 combines with J gene TRBJ2-7, with 11 bases aligning to TRBD1. The sample was naive CD4+ T cells from PBMCs. Subset denoted: CD45RA+ positively selected. The CDR3 reads CASRAGTGGTYEQYF. Written as DNA, the CDR3 is TGTGCCAGCAGAGCCGGGACAGGGGGAACCTACGAGCAGTACTTC.